This is a list of T cell receptor beta chains from one sample in a study of response to subunit inactivated influenza vaccine. TCRdb reprocessed the RT-PCR reads via MiXCR and lists one record per CDR3 protein. The table lists 650,000 to 800,000 distinct CDR3 sequences, approximately 17% of them singletons. This specimen was PBMCs from blood, taken 5 days after vaccination. The receptor source for this set is a man aged 50 or older who received an inactivated influenza vaccine. Each CDR3 is given with its conserved first and last residue. The order of the fields is J gene, clone size, D gene, V gene, CDR3 DNA, CDR3 protein. The D gene is left open where the match is weak. Rows give clone size only sometimes, using once, few, many, or a class for an expanded clone.

TRBJ2-1,NA,TRBD2,TRBV24-1,TGTGCCACCAGTGATTTAACGGGAGGGCCCTCTGAGCAGTTCTTC,CATSDLTGGPSEQFF
TRBJ2-3,many,NA,TRBV5-5,TGTGCCAGCAGCTCTTTCACCGGGACGGACCACACAGATACGCAGTATTTT,CASSSFTGTDHTDTQYF
TRBJ1-1,many,NA,TRBV12-3/TRBV12-4,TGTGCCAGCCGAACAGACATGAACACTGAAGCTTTCTTT,CASRTDMNTEAFF
TRBJ2-1,few,TRBD2,TRBV5-1,TGCGCCAGCAGCTTCCCTAGCGGCAATGAGCAGTTCTTC,CASSFPSGNEQFF
TRBJ1-4,NA,NA,TRBV20-1,TGCAGTGCGAGCCGCGGCAGTGGTAATGAAAAACTGTTTTTT,CSASRGSGNEKLFF
TRBJ2-7,NA,TRBD2,TRBV28,TGTGCCAGCGGAGCTATCGGACTAGCGGATTACGAGCAGTACTTC,CASGAIGLADYEQYF
TRBJ1-6,many,NA,TRBV6-2/TRBV6-3,TGTGCCAGCAGTCACCGACAGAATTCACCCCTCCACTTT,CASSHRQNSPLHF
TRBJ2-7,few,TRBD1,TRBV7-2,TGTGCCAGCAGCGGGAGGACAGGGGGCATCGACGAGCAGTACTTC,CASSGRTGGIDEQYF
TRBJ2-3,NA,NA,TRBV20-1,TGCAGTGCGTTGACCCGGGCGGTTAGCACAGATACGCAGTATTTT,CSALTRAVSTDTQYF
TRBJ2-7,once,TRBD2,TRBV20-1,TGCAGTTCTTCGACTAGCGGGCCCTACGAGCAGTACTTC,CSSSTSGPYEQYF
TRBJ1-1,few,TRBD1,TRBV5-1,TGCGCCAGCAGCTCCGGGACAGGGTTGGGGACTGAAGCTTTCTTT,CASSSGTGLGTEAFF
TRBJ2-5,few,TRBD1,TRBV7-9,TGTGCCAGCAGCCGACAGGGGGCGAGCCAAGAGACCCAGTACTTC,CASSRQGASQETQYF
TRBJ2-5,few,NA,TRBV6-2/TRBV6-3,TGTGCCAGCAGTTATCCGCACTTC,CASSYPHF
TRBJ2-7,many,TRBD2,TRBV12-3/TRBV12-4,TGTGCCAGCAGCCCCAGCGGGCGGGGGGACTACGAGCAGTACTTC,CASSPSGRGDYEQYF
TRBJ2-3,few,TRBD2,TRBV20-1,TGCAGTGCTGACCAGTACGAGACTAGCGTTTATCCAGATACGCAGTATTTT,CSADQYETSVYPDTQYF
TRBJ2-7,NA,TRBD2,TRBV20-1,TGCAGTGTTGGGAGAAGGACTAGCGCCGACAAGCAGTACTTC,CSVGRRTSADKQYF
TRBJ2-3,few,NA,TRBV12-3/TRBV12-4,TGTGCCAGCAGTTTGGGGCGGCCCCCCGGTACGCAGTATTTT,CASSLGRPPGTQYF
TRBJ2-3,NA,NA,TRBV12-3/TRBV12-4,TGTGCCAGCAGTTTAGGTGGCCTGAGGGTTCGGTATACGCAGTATTTT,CASSLGGLRVRYTQYF
TRBJ1-5,few,NA,TRBV6-1,TGTGCCAGCAGTGAAAAAGGGGAGTGGAATCAGCCCCAGCATTTT,CASSEKGEWNQPQHF
TRBJ1-1,NA,TRBD1,TRBV20-1,TGCAGTGCAAGGACAGGGGGCTTAACTGAAGCTTTCTTT,CSARTGGLTEAFF
TRBJ2-3,NA,NA,TRBV12-3/TRBV12-4,TGTGCCAGCAGCTACCTAGGGGCGCCCACAGATACGCAGTATTTT,CASSYLGAPTDTQYF
TRBJ1-6,NA,TRBD1,TRBV28,TGTGCCAGCAGTCCAACCCGGACAGGGTATAATTCACCCCTCCACTTT,CASSPTRTGYNSPLHF
TRBJ1-5,NA,NA,TRBV4-2,TGTGCCAGCAGCCAAGAAGGAGTAAGCAATCAGCCCCAGCATTTT,CASSQEGVSNQPQHF
TRBJ2-3,few,NA,TRBV20-1,TGCAGTGCTAGAGATGGGGGAGGGGGGAGCACAGATACGCAGTATTTT,CSARDGGGGSTDTQYF
TRBJ1-1,NA,NA,TRBV27,TGTGCCAGCAGTTTAAGGTCGAGGACTGAAGCTTTCTTT,CASSLRSRTEAFF
TRBJ2-1,NA,NA,TRBV20-1,TGCAGTGCTAGTGGGGGCGAGGAGATCGGTGAGCAGTTCTTC,CSASGGEEIGEQFF
TRBJ2-5,few,NA,TRBV12-3/TRBV12-4,TGTGCCAGCAGTTTGAAACAGGGCGGAATAGAGACCCAGTACTTC,CASSLKQGGIETQYF
TRBJ2-5,NA,TRBD1,TRBV7-4,TGTGCCAGCAGCGAAGGGGGCTCTGGAGAGACCCAGTACTTC,CASSEGGSGETQYF
TRBJ2-1,few,TRBD1,TRBV10-3,TGTGCCATCAGCGGAGGGGGGGACAGGGGGCCTAGAGAGCAGTTCTTC,CAISGGGDRGPREQFF
TRBJ2-5,many,NA,TRBV7-9,TGTGCCAGCAGCTTAGGGCTCCGACGGGTAGAGACCCAGTACTTC,CASSLGLRRVETQYF
TRBJ2-5,NA,NA,TRBV9,TGTGCCAGCAGCGTAGAGTCCAGCAGAAGGTACCAAGAGACCCAGTACTTC,CASSVESSRRYQETQYF
TRBJ2-3,NA,NA,TRBV4-3,TGCGCCAGCAGCCAAGAGGCGCGGGGCACAGATACGCAGTATTTT,CASSQEARGTDTQYF
TRBJ2-2,NA,NA,TRBV12-3/TRBV12-4,TGTGCTTCGGGGATGAGCACCGGGGAGCTGTTTTTT,CASGMSTGELFF
TRBJ2-7,many,NA,TRBV7-9,TGTGCCAGCAGCTTAGTTCCGCGGGATGACGAGCAGTACTTC,CASSLVPRDDEQYF
TRBJ2-7,many,NA,TRBV20-1,TGCAGTGCTAACCCGGGACTCTACGAGCAGTACTTC,CSANPGLYEQYF
TRBJ2-1,NA,TRBD2,TRBV6-5,TGTGCCAGCAGTTATCTAGCGGGATTGTCCTACAATGAGCAGTTCTTC,CASSYLAGLSYNEQFF
TRBJ2-3,few,NA,TRBV10-2,TGCGCCAGCAGCCAGATGGGGGGCCCGACAGATACGCAGTATTTT,CASSQMGGPTDTQYF
TRBJ1-5,few,NA,TRBV19,TGTGCCAGTAGTATTACGAGCGTTGGCAATCAGCCCCAGCATTTT,CASSITSVGNQPQHF
TRBJ2-7,few,TRBD1,TRBV5-1,TGCGCCAGCAGCTTTGTACAGGGGGCCCACGAGCAGTACTTC,CASSFVQGAHEQYF